These 18 T cell receptor beta chains were all obtained from the same sample, sequenced in a study of T cell changes during pregnancy in multiple sclerosis. TCRdb's copy holds only in-frame clones and misses some; the assay was immunoSEQ multiplex PCR. Among fewer than 15,000 clones listed, almost 90% were seen once. This specimen was CD8+ T cells from peripheral blood mononuclear cells, taken in the first trimester of pregnancy. All receptors derive from a female donor with multiple sclerosis, enrolled in a pregnancy study.

DNA for the CDR3: TGTGCCAGCGGGGACAGGGGTCTCTACGAGCAGTACTTC. Protein product: CASGDRGLYEQYF. The V call is TRBV27, the J call TRBJ2-7; 10 bases agree with TRBD1. Germline V gene sequence: CDR1 MNHEY, CDR2 SMNVEV (reference sequence). Trimming removed 8 bases from V and 3 bases from J; junction bases left unmatched: 4. There are 13 residues in the CDR3.

This clone has just a few counts. The rearrangement uses TRBV6-1 and TRBJ2-3; 8 nucleotides agree with TRBD2. J lost 2 bases, V lost 0 bases, and 4 bases had no gene match. The CDR3 runs 16 residues. In germline, CDR1 is MNHNS, CDR2 SASEGT. The CDR3 is CASSEAGGGYTDTQYF. In nucleotides, the CDR3 is TGTGCCAGCAGTGAAGCTGGCGGGGGGTACACAGATACGCAGTATTTT.

The chain carries TRBV6-5 and TRBJ1-1; D gene uncertain. The germline V gene encodes CDR1 MNHEY and CDR2 SVGAGI. V lost 0 bases and J lost 5, with 16 bases in between. This CDR3 comprises 16 residues. The CDR3 region is CASSYSKHKGGTEAFF. The CDR3 DNA is TGTGCCAGCAGTTACTCGAAGCACAAGGGCGGGACTGAAGCTTTCTTT.

The J gene is TRBJ1-1, the V gene TRBV7-9; D ambiguous. V was clipped by 5 bases and J by 0 bases, with 7 bases between them. The germline gives CDR1 SEHNR, CDR2 FQNEAQ (reference sequence). This CDR3 has 13 residues. As DNA, the CDR3 is TGTGCCAGCAGCCCATACTTGAACACTGAAGCTTTCTTT. Translation gives CASSPYLNTEAFF.

V gene TRBV2 combines with J gene TRBJ1-2; D may be TRBD1 (5 bases). Germline loops: CDR1 SNHLY, CDR2 FYNNEI. CDR3 length: 13 amino acids. The germline V and J ends were trimmed by 3 bases and 8 bases, with 13 bases remaining between them. The CDR3 DNA follows: TGTGCCAGCAGTGATGGGGGGATTGAGGGCTACACCTTC. Its protein is CASSDGGIEGYTF.

The V gene is TRBV13, the J gene TRBJ2-7; D remains unclear. V lost 3 bases, J lost 3 bases, and 15 bases lay in between. Germline CDR1 PRHDT, CDR2 FYEKMQ (reference sequence). CDR3 length equals 15 residues. As DNA, the CDR3 is TGTGCCAGCAGCTTCTCGGTTAACTCCAACTACGAGCAGTACTTC. Residues: CASSFSVNSNYEQYF.

This chain connects TRBV19 to TRBJ1-3; 8 positions agree with TRBD1. The trim removed 5 bases at V and 7 bases at J, leaving 10 bases unmatched. The CDR3 runs to 15 residues. In germline, CDR1 is LNHDA, CDR2 SQIVND (reference sequence). The CDR3 loop reads CASSGTGTGSNTIYF. Here the CDR3 DNA reads TGTGCCAGTAGTGGAACCGGGACAGGATCGAACACCATATATTTT.

This clone counts as medium-sized. The gene calls are TRBV6-4 and TRBJ2-1; 10 bases fit TRBD2. The CDR3 covers 14 residues. Germline values: CDR1 MRHNA, CDR2 SNTAGT. The J segment lost 5 bases and the V segment lost 3 bases, leaving 1 base of the junction unmatched. The CDR3 DNA reads TGTGCCAGCAGTGAAGCGGGGGGGCACAATGAGCAGTTCTTC. It yields the protein CASSEAGGHNEQFF.

This rearrangement joins TRBV7-2 to TRBJ2-3, with 9 bases matching TRBD2. There are 15 residues in the CDR3. CDR1 is SGHTA and CDR2 is FQGNSA in the germline V gene. V lost 5 bases and J lost 1; bases outside the gene matches: 4. The CDR3 region is CASSPSGGRTDTQYF. In DNA form, the CDR3 reads TGTGCCAGCAGCCCGAGCGGGGGGCGCACAGATACGCAGTATTTT. Drawing the rest from reference TRBV7-2 and TRBJ2-3, the complete variable domain is GAGVSQSPSNKVTEKGKDVELRCDPISGHTALYWYRQSLGQGLEFLIYFQGNSAPDKSGLPSDRFSAERTGGSVSTLTIQRTQQEDSAVYLCASSPSGGRTDTQYFGPGTRLTVL.

This clone was seen only once. This chain connects TRBV28 to TRBJ2-3, with no clear D. CDR3 length: 13 residues. Germline CDR1 reads MDHEN; CDR2 reads SYDVKM. V gave up 8 bases and J gave up 4 bases, with 13 bases separating them. DNA for the CDR3: TGTGCCAGCCACCCGCAGGATTCAGATACGCAGTATTTT. The encoded protein is CASHPQDSDTQYF.

V and J are TRBV29-1 and TRBJ1-1, with a possible D match to TRBD1 (6 bases). Germline V gene data show CDR1 as SQVTM and CDR2 as ANQGSEA. This CDR3 is 13 amino acids long. Trimming removed 5 bases from V and 0 bases from J, with 10 bases in between. This CDR3 is CSVRGGMNTEAFF. CDR3 DNA: TGCAGCGTTAGGGGGGGGATGAACACTGAAGCTTTCTTT.

V usage is TRBV28 and J usage is TRBJ1-3; D perhaps matches TRBD1 (5 bases). The CDR3 runs to 14 residues. Trimming pared 6 bases from V and 3 bases from J, leaving 12 bases between. Germline V gene data show CDR1 as MDHEN and CDR2 as SYDVKM. CDR3 DNA sequence: TGTGCCAGCAGCTCTGGGACTTATGGAAACACCATATATTTT. It is translated as CASSSGTYGNTIYF. Complete variable domain (other parts from reference TRBV28 and TRBJ1-3): DVKVTQSSRYLVKRTGEKVFLECVQDMDHENMFWYRQDPGLGLRLIYFSYDVKMKEKGDIPEGYSVSREKKERFSLILESASTNQTSMYLCASSSGTYGNTIYFGEGSWLTVV.

The chain links TRBV30 to TRBJ1-5; 8 bases are a match to TRBD1. The germline gives CDR1 GTSNPN, CDR2 SVGIG (reference sequence). V trimming: 0 bases; J trimming: 4 bases; junction bases outside the gene matches: 8. CDR3 size: 16 residues. The CDR3 DNA follows: TGTGCCTGGAGTGTGGTGGACAGGGAGAGAAATCAGCCCCAGCATTTT. Its protein product is CAWSVVDRERNQPQHF.

This sequence joins TRBV30 and TRBJ1-4; TRBD1 might be the D (5 bases). This CDR3 contains 14 residues. The V gene's germline CDR1 is GTSNPN and CDR2 SVGIG (reference sequence). Trimming took off 3 bases at V and 6 bases at J, with 14 bases between the two ends. In nucleotides, the CDR3 is TGTGCCTGGAGGGGGGGGGTATTTGATGAAAAACTGTTTTTT. Translating gives CAWRGGVFDEKLFF.

This clone was counted only a few times. This sequence joins TRBV19 and TRBJ1-5; TRBD1 is a possible D gene (6 bases). CDR3 length: 15 amino acids. Trimming took off 6 bases at V and 0 bases at J, with 12 bases between the two ends. Germline loops: CDR1 LNHDA, CDR2 SQIVND (reference sequence). The CDR3 nucleotides read TGTGCCAGTAGGGGGGCCGCCTTTAGCAATCAGCCCCAGCATTTT. Its protein is CASRGAAFSNQPQHF.

This chain joins TRBV28 and TRBJ1-2, with D tentatively TRBD1 (6 bases). This CDR3 contains 15 residues. Germline V lookup: CDR1 MDHEN, CDR2 SYDVKM. V dropped 5 bases and J dropped 3 bases, with 16 bases sitting between them. CDR3: CASSPSGGRDYGYTF. In DNA, the CDR3 is TGTGCCAGCAGTCCTTCGGGGGGGCGCGACTATGGCTACACCTTC.

This rearrangement joins TRBV30 to TRBJ2-2; TRBD2 matches at 7 bases. Germline values: CDR1 GTSNPN, CDR2 SVGIG (reference sequence). The CDR3 runs 13 residues. V shed 0 bases and J 7 bases; nucleotides not matched to a gene: 2. CDR3 loop: CAWSVWEGGELFF. In DNA, the CDR3 is TGTGCCTGGAGTGTATGGGAGGGCGGGGAGCTGTTTTTT.

The V call is TRBV9, the J call TRBJ1-1; tentative D call: TRBD1 (6 bases). Germline values: CDR1 SGDLS, CDR2 YYNGEE. V was cut by 3 bases and J by 1 base, with 7 bases left in between. CDR3 size: 13 residues. Here the CDR3 reads CASSGGGNTEAFF. CDR3 nucleotide sequence: TGTGCCAGCAGCGGAGGGGGGAACACTGAAGCTTTCTTT.